These 9 T cell receptor beta chains share one sample of origin, sequenced in a study of siplizumab effects on memory and regulatory T cells. The assay was immunoSEQ multiplex PCR, and TCRdb's table has in-frame clones only and misses some. The sample contains fewer than 85,000 clones, about 87% of which appear only once. The specimen sequenced was Tregs sorted from blood. The receptors were gathered from a human donor in good health.

This clone came up once. The rearrangement uses TRBV6-5 and TRBJ1-1; a weak D match, TRBD1 (6 bases). Germline V gene lookup returns CDR1 MNHEY and CDR2 SVGAGI. The CDR3 runs 13 residues. V was cut by 8 bases and J by 6 bases, with 16 bases left in between. CDR3 sequence (DNA): TGTGCCAGCCGGCCGTCAGGGGTTCCTGAAGCTTTCTTT. It encodes CASRPSGVPEAFF.

The chain is built from TRBV2 and TRBJ2-5; either TRBD1 or TRBD2 may fit D (5 bases each). CDR3 size: 16 residues. V lost 3 bases, J lost 6 bases, and 20 bases lay in between. Germline CDR1 reads SNHLY; CDR2 reads FYNNEI. The CDR3 DNA reads TGTGCCAGCAGTGACGAGGGGAGCGACCCAACTCAGACCCAGTACTTC. Its protein is CASSDEGSDPTQTQYF.

Written as DNA, the CDR3 is TGTGCCAGCAAGGAATCCTATAATTCACCCCTCCACTTT. As protein: CASKESYNSPLHF. The genes are TRBV6-1 and TRBJ1-6; D is uncertain. The CDR3 extends over 13 amino acids. Germline V gene data show CDR1 as MNHNS and CDR2 as SASEGT. Trimming took 7 bases from V and 1 from J, leaving 5 bases between them.

V usage is TRBV5-4 and J usage is TRBJ2-3, with a tentative D call TRBD1 (5 bases). The CDR3 has 13 residues. CDR1 is SGHNT, CDR2 YYREEE, per germline (reference sequence). Trimming left V 5 bases short and J 6 bases short, with 13 bases between. Here the CDR3 reads CASRLQELDTQYF. In DNA, the CDR3 is TGTGCCAGCAGATTACAGGAATTGGATACGCAGTATTTT.

This chain connects TRBV6-4 to TRBJ1-4, with TRBD1 identical over 9 bases. The CDR3 spans 15 residues. The germline CDR1 and CDR2 sequences are MRHNA and SNTAGT. V lost 6 bases to trimming and J lost 6 bases; unmatched junction nucleotides: 8. This CDR3 reads CASSGGQGGHEKLFF. The CDR3 nucleotides read TGTGCCAGCAGCGGGGGACAGGGAGGTCATGAAAAACTGTTTTTT.

This rearrangement joins TRBV27 to TRBJ1-1; possibly TRBD1 for D (6 bases). The germline CDR1 and CDR2 sequences are MNHEY and SMNVEV (reference sequence). This CDR3 has 13 residues. Trimming removed 5 bases at V and 2 bases at J, with 9 bases between. CDR3 in amino acids: CASSPGHNTEAFF. The CDR3 coding sequence is TGTGCCAGCAGTCCGGGACATAACACTGAAGCTTTCTTT.

CDR3 loop: CASSARDRLYEQYF. CDR3 nucleotides: TGTGCCAGCAGCGCGCGGGACCGACTCTACGAGCAGTACTTC. The J gene is TRBJ2-7, the V gene TRBV7-6; D may be TRBD2 (6 bases). Germline lookup yields CDR1 SGHVS and CDR2 FNYEAQ. The CDR3 has 14 residues. V gave up 5 bases and J gave up 3 bases, with 14 bases separating them.

The rearrangement links TRBV2 to TRBJ1-1; TRBD1 matches at 9 bases. Germline values: CDR1 SNHLY, CDR2 FYNNEI. CDR3 length equals 16 residues. V shed 6 bases, J shed 0 bases, and the junction held 8 bases outside the gene matches. The CDR3 reads CASRYTGGRMNTEAFF. CDR3 coding DNA: TGTGCCAGCAGATATACAGGGGGCAGGATGAACACTGAAGCTTTCTTT. Filled out from reference TRBV2 and TRBJ1-1, the complete variable domain reads EPEVTQTPSHQVTQMGQEVILRCVPISNHLYFYWYRQILGQKVEFLVSFYNNEISEKSEIFDDQFSVERPDGSNFTLKIRSTKLEDSAMYFCASRYTGGRMNTEAFFGQGTRLTVV.

The sample holds a few counts of this clone. The CDR3 spells CASIKGGKEKLFF. For the CDR3, the DNA is TGTGCCAGCATTAAGGGGGGCAAAGAAAAACTGTTTTTT. The chain links TRBV2 to TRBJ1-4, with D perhaps matching TRBD1 (6 bases). The germline V gene has CDR1 SNHLY and CDR2 FYNNEI. Trimming stripped 7 bases from V and 8 bases from J, with 14 bases between. This CDR3 has 13 amino acids.